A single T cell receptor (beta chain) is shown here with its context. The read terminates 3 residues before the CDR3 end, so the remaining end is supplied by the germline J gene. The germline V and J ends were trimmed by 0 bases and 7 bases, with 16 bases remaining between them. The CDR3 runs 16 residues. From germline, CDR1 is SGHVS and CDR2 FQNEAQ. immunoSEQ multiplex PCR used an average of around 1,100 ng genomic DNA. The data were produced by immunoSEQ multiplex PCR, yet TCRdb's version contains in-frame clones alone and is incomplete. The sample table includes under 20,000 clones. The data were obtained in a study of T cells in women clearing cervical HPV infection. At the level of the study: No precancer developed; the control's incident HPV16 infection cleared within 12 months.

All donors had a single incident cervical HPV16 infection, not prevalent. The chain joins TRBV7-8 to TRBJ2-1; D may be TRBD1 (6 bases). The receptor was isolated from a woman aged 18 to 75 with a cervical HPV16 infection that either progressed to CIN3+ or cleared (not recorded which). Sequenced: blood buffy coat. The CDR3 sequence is CASSLAGGRGLNEQFF. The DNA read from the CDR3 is TGTGCCAGCAGCTTAGCAGGTGGCAGGGGCTTGAATGAG.